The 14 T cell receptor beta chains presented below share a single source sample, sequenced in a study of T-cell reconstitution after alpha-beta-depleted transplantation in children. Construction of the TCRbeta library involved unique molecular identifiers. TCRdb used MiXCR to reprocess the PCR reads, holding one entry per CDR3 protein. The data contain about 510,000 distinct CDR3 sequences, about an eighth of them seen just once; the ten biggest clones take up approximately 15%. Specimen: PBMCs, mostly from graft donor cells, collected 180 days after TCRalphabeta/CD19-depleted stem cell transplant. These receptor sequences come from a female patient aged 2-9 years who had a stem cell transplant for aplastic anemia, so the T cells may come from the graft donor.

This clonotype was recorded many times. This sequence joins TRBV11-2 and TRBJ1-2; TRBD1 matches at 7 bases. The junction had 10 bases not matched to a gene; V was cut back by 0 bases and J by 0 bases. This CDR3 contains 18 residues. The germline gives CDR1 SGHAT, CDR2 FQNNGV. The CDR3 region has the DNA TGTGCCAGCAGCTTAGATCGGACAGGCCCCACCGCTAACTATGGCTACACCTTC. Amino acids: CASSLDRTGPTANYGYTF.

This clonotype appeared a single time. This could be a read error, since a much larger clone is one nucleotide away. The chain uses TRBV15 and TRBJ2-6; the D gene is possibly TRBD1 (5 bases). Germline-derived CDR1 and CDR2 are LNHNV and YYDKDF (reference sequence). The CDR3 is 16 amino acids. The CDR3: CATSSNWISGANGLTF. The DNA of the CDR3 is TGTGCCACCAGCAGTAACTGGATCTCTGGGGCCAACGGCCTGACTTTC.

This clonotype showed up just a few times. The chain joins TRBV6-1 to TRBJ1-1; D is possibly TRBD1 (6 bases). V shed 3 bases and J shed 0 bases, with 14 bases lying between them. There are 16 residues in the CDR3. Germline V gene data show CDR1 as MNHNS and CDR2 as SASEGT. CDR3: CASSDRDMALNTEAFF. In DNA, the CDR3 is TGTGCCAGCAGTGACCGGGACATGGCCTTGAACACTGAAGCTTTCTTT.

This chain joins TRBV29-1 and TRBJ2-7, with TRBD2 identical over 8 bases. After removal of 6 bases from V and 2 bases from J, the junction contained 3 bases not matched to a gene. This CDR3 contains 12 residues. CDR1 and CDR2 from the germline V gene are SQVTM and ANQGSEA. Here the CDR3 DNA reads TGCAGCGTGCTAGCGGGCCCCTACGAGCAGTACTTC. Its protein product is CSVLAGPYEQYF.

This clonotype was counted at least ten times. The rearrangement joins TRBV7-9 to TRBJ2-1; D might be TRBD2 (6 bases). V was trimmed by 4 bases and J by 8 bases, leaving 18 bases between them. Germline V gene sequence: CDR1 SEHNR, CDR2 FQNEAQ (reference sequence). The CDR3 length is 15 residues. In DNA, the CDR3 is TGTGCCAGCAGCTCCCGGACTACTTCCTCGGATGAGCAGTTCTTC. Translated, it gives CASSSRTTSSDEQFF.

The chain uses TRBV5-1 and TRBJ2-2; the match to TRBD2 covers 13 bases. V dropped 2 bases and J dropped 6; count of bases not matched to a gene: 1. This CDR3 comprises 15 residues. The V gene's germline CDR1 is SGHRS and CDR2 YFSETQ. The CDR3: CASSFGLAGAGELFF. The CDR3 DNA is TGCGCCAGCAGCTTTGGACTAGCGGGAGCCGGGGAGCTGTTTTTT. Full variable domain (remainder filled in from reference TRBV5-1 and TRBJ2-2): KAGVTQTPRYLIKTRGQQVTLSCSPISGHRSVSWYQQTPGQGLQFLFEYFSETQRNKGNFPGRFSGRQFSNSRSEMNVSTLELGDSALYLCASSFGLAGAGELFFGEGSRLTVL.

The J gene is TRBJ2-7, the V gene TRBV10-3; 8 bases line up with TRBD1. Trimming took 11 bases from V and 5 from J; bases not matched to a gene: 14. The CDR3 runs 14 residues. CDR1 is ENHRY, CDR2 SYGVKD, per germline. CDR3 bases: TGTGCCGTAATGACAGGGGTCGAGGTAAACGAGCAGTACGTC. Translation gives CAVMTGVEVNEQYV.

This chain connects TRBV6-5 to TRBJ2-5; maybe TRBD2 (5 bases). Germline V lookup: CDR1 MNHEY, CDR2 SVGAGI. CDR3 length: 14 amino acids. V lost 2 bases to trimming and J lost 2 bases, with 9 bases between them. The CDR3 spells CASSYEDLQETQYF. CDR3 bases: TGTGCCAGCAGTTACGAGGACTTACAAGAGACCCAGTACTTC.

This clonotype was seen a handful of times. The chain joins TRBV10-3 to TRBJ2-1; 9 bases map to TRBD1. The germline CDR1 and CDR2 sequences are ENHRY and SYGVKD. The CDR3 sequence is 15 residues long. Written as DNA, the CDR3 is TGTGCTACCTCCCGGGGGGACAGGGATTGGGATGAGCAGTTCTTC. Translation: CATSRGDRDWDEQFF.

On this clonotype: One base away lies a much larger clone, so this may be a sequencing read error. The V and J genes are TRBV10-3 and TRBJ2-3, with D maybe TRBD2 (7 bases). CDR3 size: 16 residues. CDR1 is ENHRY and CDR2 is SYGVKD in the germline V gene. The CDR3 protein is CDTSGGREMRTDTQYF. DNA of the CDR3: TGTGACACCTCCGGGGGGCGGGAGATGAGAACAGATACGCAGTATTTT.

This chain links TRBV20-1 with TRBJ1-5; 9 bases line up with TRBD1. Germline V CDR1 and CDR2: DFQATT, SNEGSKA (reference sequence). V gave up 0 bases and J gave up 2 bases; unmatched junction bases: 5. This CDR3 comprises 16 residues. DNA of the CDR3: TGCAGTGCTAGAGACGGCAGGACAGGGGGCAATCAGCCCCAGCATTTT. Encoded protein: CSARDGRTGGNQPQHF.

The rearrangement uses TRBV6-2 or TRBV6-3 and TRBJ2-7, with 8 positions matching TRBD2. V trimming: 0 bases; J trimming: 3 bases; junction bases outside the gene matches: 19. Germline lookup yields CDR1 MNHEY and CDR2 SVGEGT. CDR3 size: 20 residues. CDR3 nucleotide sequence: TGTGCCAGCAGTTACTCGAGGACGGGAGGGCCGGGATTCTCTCTCTACGAGCAGTACGTC. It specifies CASSYSRTGGPGFSLYEQYV.

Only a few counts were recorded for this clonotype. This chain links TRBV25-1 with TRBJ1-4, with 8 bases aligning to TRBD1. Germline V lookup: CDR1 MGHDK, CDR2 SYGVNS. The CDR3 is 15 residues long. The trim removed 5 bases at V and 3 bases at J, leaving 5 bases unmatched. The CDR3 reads CASSSPTGANEKLFF. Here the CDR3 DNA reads TGTGCCAGCAGTTCTCCGACAGGGGCTAATGAAAAACTGTTTTTT.

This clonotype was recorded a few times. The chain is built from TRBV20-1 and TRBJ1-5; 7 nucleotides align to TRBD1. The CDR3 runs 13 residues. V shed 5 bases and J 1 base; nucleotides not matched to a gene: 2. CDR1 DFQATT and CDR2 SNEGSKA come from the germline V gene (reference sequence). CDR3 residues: CSAVQGSNQPQHF. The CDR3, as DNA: TGCAGTGCTGTACAGGGGAGCAATCAGCCCCAGCATTTT.